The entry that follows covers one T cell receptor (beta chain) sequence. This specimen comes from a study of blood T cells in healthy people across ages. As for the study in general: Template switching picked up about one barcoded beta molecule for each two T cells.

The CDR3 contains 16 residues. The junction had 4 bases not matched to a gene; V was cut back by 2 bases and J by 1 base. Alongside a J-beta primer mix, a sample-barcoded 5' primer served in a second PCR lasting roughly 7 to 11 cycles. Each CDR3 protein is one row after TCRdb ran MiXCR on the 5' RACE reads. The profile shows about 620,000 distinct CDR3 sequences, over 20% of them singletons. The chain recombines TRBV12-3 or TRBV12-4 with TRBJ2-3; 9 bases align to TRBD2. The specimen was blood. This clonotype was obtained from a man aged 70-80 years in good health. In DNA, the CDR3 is TGTGCCAGCAGTTTATGGCGGGAGGGGGGCACAGATACGCAGTATTTT. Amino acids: CASSLWREGGTDTQYF.